This T cell receptor beta chain was found in a study of vaccination and CD4 T cells after COVID-19. Study-wide background: Every culture used as a control got a CEFX pool, an HIV-1 Nef pool, or no peptide.

The length of the CDR3 is 14 residues. With 7 bases removed from V and 3 bases from J, the gap between germline ends came to 16 bases. Germline CDR1 MDHEN, CDR2 SYDVKM. A note on this clonotype: Antigen unknown.

This sample's treatment: approximately 10-day PBMC culture with coronavirus spike peptide pools or control peptides (ViraFEST assay). Peptide pools at approximately 11 ug/ml stimulated around 2 million PBMCs per well with approximately 9.3 IU/ml IL-2. Sequenced with the Oncomine TCR Beta short-read assay was DNA taken from cultured CD4+ T cells. TCRdb re-called the PCR reads with MiXCR, one entry per CDR3 protein. The table has around 20,000 distinct CDR3 sequences, around 43% seen once. The chain is built from TRBV28 and TRBJ2-7; perhaps TRBD1 as D (5 bases). This clonotype originated in a human donor who had recovered from COVID-19. Sequenced material: CD4+ T cells from blood, cultured in vitro. This chain's CDR3 is CASTAGATIYEQYF. Here the CDR3 DNA reads TGTGCCAGCACCGCTGGGGCAACCATCTACGAGCAGTACTTC. Full variable domain (outside the CDR3, taken from reference TRBV28 and TRBJ2-7): DVKVTQSSRYLVKRTGEKVFLECVQDMDHENMFWYRQDPGLGLRLIYFSYDVKMKEKGDIPEGYSVSREKKERFSLILESASTNQTSMYLCASTAGATIYEQYFGPGTRLTVT.